Listed here are 18 T cell receptor beta chains from one sample, sequenced in a study of spatial heterogeneity in lung cancer. As to time point: sample taken at primary tumor resection. Tumor, nontumor lung or frozen PBMC supplied whole RNA, sequenced without sorting. TCRdb itself ran the 5' RACE reads through MiXCR, one entry per CDR3 protein. This sample has 10,000 to 15,000 distinct CDR3 sequences, with around 15% found just once. The source was PBMCs, collected at surgery. These receptors all stem from a male donor with early-stage non-small cell lung cancer.

In this sample, this clonotype turned up a few times. The CDR3: CASSATRDRAGEQYF. The CDR3 DNA is TGTGCCAGCAGTGCAACCCGGGACAGGGCTGGAGAGCAGTACTTC. The genes are TRBV2 and TRBJ2-7; TRBD1 agrees at 9 bases. Germline CDR1 is SNHLY and CDR2 is FYNNEI. The CDR3 extends over 15 amino acids. V shed 4 bases and J 7 bases; nucleotides not matched to a gene: 11.

In its sample, this clonotype ranks as medium-sized. The chain uses TRBV28 and TRBJ2-7; 8 nucleotides align to TRBD2. From germline, CDR1 is MDHEN and CDR2 SYDVKM. The CDR3 loop spans 15 amino acids. J lost 3 bases, V lost 1 base, and 5 bases had no gene match. The CDR3 reads CASSLSGGVGYEQYF. The CDR3 DNA reads as TGTGCCAGCAGTTTATCGGGAGGGGTAGGCTACGAGCAGTACTTC.

V is TRBV27 and J is TRBJ2-2; D possibly corresponds to TRBD2 (6 bases). Germline CDR1 is MNHEY and CDR2 is SMNVEV (reference sequence). This CDR3 has 13 amino acids. Trimming removed 9 bases at V and 4 bases at J, with 12 bases between. CDR3 DNA: TGTGCCAGAGCGGAGGGTAGCACCGGGGAGCTGTTTTTT. It translates to CARAEGSTGELFF.

V is TRBV7-9 and J is TRBJ2-2; a weak D match, TRBD1 (5 bases). The length of the CDR3 is 13 residues. Trimming left V 4 bases short and J 7 bases short, with 10 bases between. Germline CDR1 SEHNR, CDR2 FQNEAQ (reference sequence). CDR3 nucleotide sequence: TGTGCCAGCAGCTCAGGGATTATCGGGGAGCTGTTTTTT. It specifies CASSSGIIGELFF.

This clonotype occurred a few times. V gene TRBV20-1 combines with J gene TRBJ1-6; tentative D call: TRBD1 (5 bases). V was pared by 6 bases and J by 6 bases, with 15 bases between. This CDR3 is 14 amino acids long. Germline V gives CDR1 DFQATT, CDR2 SNEGSKA (reference sequence). The CDR3 DNA reads as TGCAGTGCACAGCGGGGGGACGTTAATTCACCCCTCCACTTT. Translation: CSAQRGDVNSPLHF.

The genes are TRBV10-1 and TRBJ1-1; D is ambiguous. The length of the CDR3 is 13 residues. CDR1 and CDR2 (germline): WNHNN, SYGVQD (reference sequence). Trimming took off 0 bases at V and 2 bases at J, with 4 bases between the two ends. The CDR3 DNA sequence: TGCGCCAGCAGTGAGTCCGTTAACACTGAAGCTTTCTTT. Its protein is CASSESVNTEAFF.

In its sample, this clonotype is medium-sized. The gene calls are TRBV28 and TRBJ2-1, with 8 nucleotides matching TRBD2. J gave up 6 bases and V 5 bases, and 12 bases lay outside the gene matches. The length of the CDR3 is 16 residues. CDR1 and CDR2 from the germline V gene are MDHEN and SYDVKM. The chain's CDR3 is CASSRSTGRGGNEQFF. The CDR3 DNA is TGTGCCAGCAGTCGCAGTACGGGCCGGGGGGGCAATGAGCAGTTCTTC.

The V and J genes are TRBV2 and TRBJ2-3; 7 positions match TRBD1. Germline-derived CDR1 and CDR2 are SNHLY and FYNNEI. This CDR3 contains 15 residues. V gave up 8 bases and J gave up 1 base; unmatched junction bases: 9. The CDR3 loop reads CASLSTGQGTDTQYF. The CDR3 bases are TGTGCCAGCCTCAGTACCGGACAGGGCACAGATACGCAGTATTTT.

This clonotype was counted at least ten times. The chain combines TRBV9 with TRBJ2-1; 16 positions match TRBD2. V lost 0 bases to trimming and J lost 3 bases; unmatched junction nucleotides: 6. In germline, CDR1 is SGDLS, CDR2 YYNGEE. The length of the CDR3 is 19 residues. The CDR3 nucleotides read TGTGCCAGCAGCGTAGGGGGACTAGCGGGAGGGCCAAGCTACAATGAGCAGTTCTTC. As protein: CASSVGGLAGGPSYNEQFF.

At least ten counts were recorded for this clonotype. The rearrangement joins TRBV6-5 to TRBJ2-7; tentative D call: TRBD1 (5 bases). Germline CDR1 reads MNHEY; CDR2 reads SVGAGI. This CDR3 region has 15 residues. V was clipped by 0 bases and J by 6 bases, with 15 bases between them. The CDR3 sequence is CASSYSRGSGIEQYF. The CDR3 bases are TGTGCCAGCAGTTACTCGAGAGGTTCAGGGATCGAGCAGTACTTC.

This chain joins TRBV29-1 and TRBJ1-1, with D maybe TRBD1 (5 bases). Germline-derived CDR1 and CDR2 are SQVTM and ANQGSEA. This CDR3 is 15 amino acids long. V lost 6 bases and J 0 bases, leaving 17 bases between the germline ends. This chain's CDR3 is CSVQGVKGMNTEAFF. For the CDR3, the DNA is TGCAGCGTACAAGGGGTAAAGGGTATGAACACTGAAGCTTTCTTT. The full variable domain, in which reference TRBV29-1 and TRBJ1-1 provide the parts outside the CDR3, is SAVISQKPSRDICQRGTSLTIQCQVDSQVTMMFWYRQQPGQSLTLIATANQGSEATYESGFVIDKFPISRPNLTFSTLTVSNMSPEDSSIYLCSVQGVKGMNTEAFFGQGTRLTVV.

This clonotype was found many times. This sequence joins TRBV4-1 and TRBJ2-5, with 7 bases matching TRBD2. Germline assignment: CDR1 MGHRA and CDR2 YSYEKL. The CDR3 is 14 residues long. Trimming cost V 4 bases and J 4 bases; bases outside gene matches: 6. In nucleotides, the CDR3 is TGCGCCAGCAGCCCCCGGGACTACGGAGAGACCCAGTACTTC. Its protein product is CASSPRDYGETQYF.

As concerns this clonotype: This may stem from a read error, because a much larger clone lies one nucleotide away. The rearrangement links TRBV18 to TRBJ2-1, with 7 bases fitting TRBD1. Germline assignment: CDR1 KGHSH and CDR2 LQKENI. The CDR3 sequence is 17 residues long. The J segment lost 0 bases and the V segment lost 10 bases, leaving 15 bases of the junction unmatched. The CDR3 loop is CANSRTGRISSYNEQFF. CDR3 DNA: TGTGCCAACTCGAGGACAGGCCGCATAAGCTCCTACAATGAGCAGTTCTTC.

The rearrangement joins TRBV10-3 to TRBJ1-5, with a weak D call TRBD1 (5 bases). This CDR3 has 13 amino acids. Germline V gene lookup returns CDR1 ENHRY and CDR2 SYGVKD. V lost 3 bases, J lost 5 bases, and 8 bases lay in between. The CDR3 sequence is CAISDRVDQPQHF. In DNA form, the CDR3 reads TGTGCCATCAGTGACAGGGTGGATCAGCCCCAGCATTTT.

The J gene is TRBJ2-1, the V gene TRBV20-1; TRBD2 matches 10 bases. There are 15 residues in the CDR3. Germline assignment: CDR1 DFQATT and CDR2 SNEGSKA (reference sequence). V shed 0 bases, J shed 10 bases, and the junction held 9 bases outside the gene matches. CDR3 DNA sequence: TGCAGTGCTAGAGAGGCTAGCGGGAGTTGGGGCGAGCAGTTCTTC. Its translation: CSAREASGSWGEQFF.

This clonotype was picked up many times. The chain uses TRBV15 and TRBJ2-1, with D tentatively TRBD1 (6 bases). V lost 0 bases and J 2 bases, leaving 8 bases between the germline ends. Per the germline V gene, CDR1 is LNHNV and CDR2 is YYDKDF (reference sequence). The CDR3 is 15 amino acids. CDR3 loop: CATSRDRGTYNEQFF. The CDR3 nucleotides read TGTGCCACCAGCAGAGATAGGGGGACCTACAATGAGCAGTTCTTC.

This clonotype showed up many times. This chain joins TRBV4-1 and TRBJ2-3; 11 nucleotides agree with TRBD2. Trimming cost V 1 base and J 6 bases; bases outside gene matches: 9. The CDR3 runs to 17 residues. The V gene's germline CDR1 is MGHRA and CDR2 YSYEKL. Written as DNA, the CDR3 is TGCGCCAGCAGCCAAGCTACTATAGCGGGAGGGCGGGATACGCAGTATTTT. Amino acids: CASSQATIAGGRDTQYF.

The chain employs TRBV2 and TRBJ2-1; D is unclear. V lost 0 bases, J lost 9 bases, and 12 bases lay in between. Germline V gene lookup returns CDR1 SNHLY and CDR2 FYNNEI. The CDR3 has 14 residues. CDR3 in DNA: TGTGCCAGCAGTGAAGCAAGCCCCCTAGGTGAGCAGTTCTTC. This sequence encodes CASSEASPLGEQFF.